These 20 T cell receptor beta chains were sequenced from one sample in a study of identical twins. TCRdb reanalysed the 5' RACE reads using MiXCR and keeps one entry per CDR3 protein. Counted here are around 1.7 million distinct CDR3 sequences, about 30% occurring once; the ten biggest clones make up over 0.25%. Sequencing was carried out using cord blood. Every receptor here comes from a newborn girl in good health.

This clonotype was seen only a few times. The rearrangement joins TRBV24-1 to TRBJ2-1; 8 bases match TRBD1. Germline CDR1 is KGHDR and CDR2 is SFDVKD. The CDR3 runs to 14 residues. Trimming at V came to 7 bases and at J to 4 bases, leaving 5 bases not matched to a gene. In nucleotides, the CDR3 is TGTGCCACCAGCCGGACAGGGTGGTACAATGAGCAGTTCTTC. Amino acids: CATSRTGWYNEQFF.

The chain carries TRBV11-2 and TRBJ1-3; a weak D match, TRBD1 (6 bases). The CDR3 loop spans 14 amino acids. V shed 0 bases and J shed 15 bases, with 18 bases lying between them. CDR1 and CDR2 from the germline V gene are SGHAT and FQNNGV. The CDR3 loop reads CASSLDVRTVPTYF. The CDR3 bases are TGTGCCAGCAGCTTAGATGTAAGGACAGTCCCGACATATTTT.

This chain joins TRBV5-1 and TRBJ2-7, with D possibly matching TRBD2 (5 bases). The CDR3 consists of 15 residues. V was trimmed by 7 bases and J by 1 base, leaving 18 bases between them. Germline CDR1 reads SGHRS; CDR2 reads YFSETQ. CDR3: CASGFFEGGSYEQYF. CDR3 in DNA: TGCGCCAGCGGTTTTTTCGAGGGCGGTTCCTACGAGCAGTACTTC.

The rearrangement uses TRBV6-4 and TRBJ2-2; D is perhaps TRBD1 (6 bases). The germline V gene encodes CDR1 MRHNA and CDR2 SNTAGT. The V and J ends lost 4 bases and 1 base respectively, with 10 bases between them. CDR3 size: 15 residues. The CDR3 loop reads CASSVGTKNTGELFF. Here the CDR3 DNA reads TGTGCCAGCAGTGTCGGGACAAAGAACACCGGGGAGCTGTTTTTT.

This chain connects TRBV10-3 to TRBJ2-3; possible D gene TRBD2, 6 bases. Trimming removed 8 bases from V and 5 bases from J, with 14 bases in between. CDR3 length: 13 residues. Germline CDR1 and CDR2: ENHRY and SYGVKD. CDR3 DNA sequence: TGTGCCATCGGCGGGACGGCCGGAGATACGCAGTATTTT. Amino acids: CAIGGTAGDTQYF.

The J gene is TRBJ2-7, the V gene TRBV5-1; no reliable D call. This CDR3 has 15 residues. CDR1 is SGHRS, CDR2 YFSETQ, per germline. V was shortened by 0 bases and J by 3 bases, with 13 bases between the two germline ends. CDR3 protein: CASSLGSRGGYEQYF. CDR3 DNA: TGCGCCAGCAGCTTGGGAAGCCGCGGCGGCTACGAGCAGTACTTC.

The V and J genes are TRBV5-1 and TRBJ2-5; 7 bases fit TRBD2. V dropped 0 bases and J dropped 11; count of bases not matched to a gene: 7. Germline assignment: CDR1 SGHRS and CDR2 YFSETQ. The CDR3 length is 13 residues. The CDR3 DNA follows: TGCGCCAGCAGCTTGGGGTCCCTGCGGGAGCAGTACTTC. It encodes CASSLGSLREQYF.

This clonotype was detected only once. A much larger clone differs by one base, so this may be a read error. The V gene is TRBV20-1, the J gene TRBJ2-7; D unresolved. Trimming shortened V by 3 bases and J by 7 bases, and 13 bases separated the two germline ends. This CDR3 is 12 amino acids long. The germline gives CDR1 DFQATT, CDR2 SNEGSKA (reference sequence). This CDR3 is CSASYQYNEQYF. CDR3 DNA sequence: TGCAGTGCTAGTTACCAATACAATGAGCAGTACTTC.

In the case of this clonotype: A much larger clone sits a single nucleotide away, making a read error possible. The chain recombines TRBV20-1 with TRBJ2-5; D uncertain. Trimming left V 0 bases short and J 11 bases short, with 13 bases between. Germline CDR1 DFQATT, CDR2 SNEGSKA (reference sequence). This CDR3 is 12 amino acids long. This CDR3 reads CSARDLYNEQYF. The CDR3 DNA is TGCAGTGCTAGAGATCTTTACAATGAGCAGTACTTC.

This CDR3 reads CSVQPPERWKQFF. CDR3 sequence (DNA): TGCAGCGTCCAGCCTCCGGAGCGGTGGAAGCAGTTCTTC. This chain joins TRBV29-1 and TRBJ2-1, with D possibly being TRBD2 (5 bases). The germline CDR1 and CDR2 sequences are SQVTM and ANQGSEA. CDR3 length: 13 residues. With 6 bases removed from V and 11 bases from J, the gap between germline ends came to 20 bases.

The rearrangement links TRBV2 to TRBJ2-5; D might be TRBD1 or TRBD2, each matching 5 bases. Germline V CDR1 and CDR2: SNHLY, FYNNEI. Trimming removed 6 bases from V and 11 bases from J, with 31 bases in between. This CDR3 region has 17 residues. The CDR3 DNA reads as TGTGCCAGCAGGGGAGAGGTCCTACGGGACCTTCGGGGAGAGCAGTACTTC. Amino acids: CASRGEVLRDLRGEQYF.

V gene TRBV5-1 combines with J gene TRBJ1-6; 7 nucleotides agree with TRBD1. Germline V CDR1 and CDR2: SGHRS, YFSETQ. CDR3 length: 15 amino acids. J was trimmed by 10 bases and V by 0 bases; bases with no gene match: 7. The CDR3 sequence: CASSLAGTEDSPLHF. CDR3 DNA: TGCGCCAGCAGCTTGGCCGGGACAGAAGACTCACCCCTCCACTTT.

J is TRBJ2-7 and V is TRBV4-1; D may be TRBD2 (6 bases). Germline V CDR1 and CDR2: MGHRA, YSYEKL. Trimming cost V 4 bases and J 7 bases, with 26 bases left between them. The CDR3 is 17 amino acids. CDR3 amino acids: CASSRESTPAGYNEQYF. The CDR3, as DNA: TGCGCCAGCAGCCGGGAAAGTACCCCGGCGGGGTACAATGAGCAGTACTTC.

This clonotype was recorded many times. The V call is TRBV12-3 or TRBV12-4, the J call TRBJ1-2; D uncertain. The CDR3 totals 12 residues. Trimming removed 6 bases from V and 3 bases from J, with 8 bases in between. The CDR3 spells CASSRDDYGYTF. The CDR3 DNA sequence: TGTGCCAGCAGCCGAGACGACTATGGCTACACCTTC.

This clonotype was seen only a few times. In DNA form, the CDR3 reads TGTGCCAGCAGTTTCCGACGGCCGTCCTACAATGAGCAGTTCTTC. As protein: CASSFRRPSYNEQFF. The chain employs TRBV28 and TRBJ2-1; D gene ambiguous. The V end lost 3 bases, the J end lost 1 base, and 10 bases lay between the germline ends. The CDR3 loop spans 15 amino acids. Germline V gene data show CDR1 as MDHEN and CDR2 as SYDVKM.

Turning to this clonotype: A read error may be the cause here, since a much bigger clone is one base away. V is TRBV20-1 and J is TRBJ2-5; 12 nucleotides match TRBD2. Per germline, CDR1 DFQATT and CDR2 SNEGSKA (reference sequence). Unmatched junction bases numbered 2, after V lost 4 bases and J lost 8 bases. This CDR3 is built from 12 residues. The CDR3 DNA follows: TGCAGTGCTACACTAGCGGGGGGTACCCAGTACTTC. Protein product: CSATLAGGTQYF.

This sequence joins TRBV2 and TRBJ2-2; 11 bases align to TRBD1. The CDR3 contains 17 residues. Germline loops: CDR1 SNHLY, CDR2 FYNNEI. V dropped 7 bases and J dropped 6; count of bases not matched to a gene: 13. CDR3 loop: CASTKQGQGAESGELFF. In DNA form, the CDR3 reads TGTGCCAGCACTAAACAAGGACAGGGGGCAGAGTCCGGGGAGCTGTTTTTT.

This rearrangement joins TRBV20-1 to TRBJ1-5; no reliable D call. Germline V gives CDR1 DFQATT, CDR2 SNEGSKA (reference sequence). Trimming removed 6 bases from V and 2 bases from J, with 14 bases in between. CDR3 length equals 14 residues. CDR3 sequence: CSAPKPHGNQPQHF. CDR3 DNA: TGCAGTGCGCCAAAACCTCATGGCAATCAGCCCCAGCATTTT.

The rearrangement uses TRBV20-1 and TRBJ2-5; D is uncertain. Germline V gene sequence: CDR1 DFQATT, CDR2 SNEGSKA (reference sequence). The CDR3 is 11 residues long. Trimming stripped 3 bases from V and 1 base from J, with 3 bases between. The CDR3 region has the DNA TGCAGTGCTAGGGTCCAAGAGACCCAGTACTTC. It codes for CSARVQETQYF.

This clonotype was recorded a few times. The rearrangement joins TRBV3-1 to TRBJ2-1; D gene ambiguous. The CDR3 spans 13 residues. Trimming stripped 1 base from V and 13 bases from J, with 14 bases between. CDR1 and CDR2 from the germline V gene are LGHDT and YNNKEL (reference sequence). In nucleotides, the CDR3 is TGTGCCAGCAGCCAAGGGGTCCGGGTTATACAGTTCTTC. It specifies CASSQGVRVIQFF.